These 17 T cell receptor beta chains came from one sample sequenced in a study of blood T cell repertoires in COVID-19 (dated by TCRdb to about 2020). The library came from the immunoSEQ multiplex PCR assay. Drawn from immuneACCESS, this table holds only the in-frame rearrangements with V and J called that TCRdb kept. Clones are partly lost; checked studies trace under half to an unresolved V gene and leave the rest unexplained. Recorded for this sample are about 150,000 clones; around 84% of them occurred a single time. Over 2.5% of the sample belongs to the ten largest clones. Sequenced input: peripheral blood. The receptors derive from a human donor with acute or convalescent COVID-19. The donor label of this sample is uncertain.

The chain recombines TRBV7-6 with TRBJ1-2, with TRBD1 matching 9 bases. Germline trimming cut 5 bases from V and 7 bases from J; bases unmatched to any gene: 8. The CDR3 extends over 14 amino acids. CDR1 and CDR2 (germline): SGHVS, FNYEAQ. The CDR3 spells CASSGGTGNGGYTF. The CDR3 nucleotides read TGTGCCAGCAGCGGGGGGACAGGGAACGGTGGCTACACCTTC.

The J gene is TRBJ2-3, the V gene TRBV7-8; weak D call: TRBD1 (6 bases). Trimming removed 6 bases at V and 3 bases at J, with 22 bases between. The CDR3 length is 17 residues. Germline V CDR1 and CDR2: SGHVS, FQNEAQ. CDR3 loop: CASSLFETGYRTDTQYF. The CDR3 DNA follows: TGTGCCAGCAGTCTATTTGAAACAGGGTATCGTACAGATACGCAGTATTTT.

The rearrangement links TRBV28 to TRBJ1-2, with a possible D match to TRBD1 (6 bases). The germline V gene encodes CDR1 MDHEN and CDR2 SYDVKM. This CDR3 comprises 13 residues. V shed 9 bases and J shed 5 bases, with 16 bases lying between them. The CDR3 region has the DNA TGTGCCAGGAGAGAAGGACAGCTATATGGCTACACCTTC. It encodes CARREGQLYGYTF.

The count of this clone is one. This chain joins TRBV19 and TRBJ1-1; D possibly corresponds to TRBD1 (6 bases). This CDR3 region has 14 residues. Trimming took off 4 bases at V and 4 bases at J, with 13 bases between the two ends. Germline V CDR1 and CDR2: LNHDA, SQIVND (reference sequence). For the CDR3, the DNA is TGTGCCAGTAGTAAACAGGGTTCGGGCACTGAAGCTTTCTTT. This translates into CASSKQGSGTEAFF.

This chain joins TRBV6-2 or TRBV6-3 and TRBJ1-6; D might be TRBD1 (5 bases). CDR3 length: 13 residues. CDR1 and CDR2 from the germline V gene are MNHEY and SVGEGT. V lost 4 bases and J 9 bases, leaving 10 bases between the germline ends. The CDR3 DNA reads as TGTGCCAGCAGTTCACCAGGGATTTCACCCCTCCACTTT. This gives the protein CASSSPGISPLHF.

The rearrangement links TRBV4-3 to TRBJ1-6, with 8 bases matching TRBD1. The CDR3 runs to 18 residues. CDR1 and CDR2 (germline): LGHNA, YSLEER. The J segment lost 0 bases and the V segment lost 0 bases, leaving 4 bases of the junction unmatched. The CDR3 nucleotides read TGCGCCAGCAGCCAAGAAAACAGGGGGAGCTCCTATAATTCACCCCTCCACTTT. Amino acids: CASSQENRGSSYNSPLHF.

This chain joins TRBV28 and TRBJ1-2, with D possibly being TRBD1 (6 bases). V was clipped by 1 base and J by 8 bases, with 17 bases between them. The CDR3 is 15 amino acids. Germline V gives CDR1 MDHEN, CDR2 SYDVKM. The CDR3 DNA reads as TGTGCCAGCAGTTTATCTACCCCACAGGGTCGAGGCTACACCTTC. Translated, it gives CASSLSTPQGRGYTF.

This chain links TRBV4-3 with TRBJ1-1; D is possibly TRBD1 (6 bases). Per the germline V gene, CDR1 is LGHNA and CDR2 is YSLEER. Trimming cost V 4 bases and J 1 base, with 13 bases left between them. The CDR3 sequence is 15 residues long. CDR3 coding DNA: TGCGCCAGCAGCCCAACGGACAGTGGGAACACTGAAGCTTTCTTT. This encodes CASSPTDSGNTEAFF.

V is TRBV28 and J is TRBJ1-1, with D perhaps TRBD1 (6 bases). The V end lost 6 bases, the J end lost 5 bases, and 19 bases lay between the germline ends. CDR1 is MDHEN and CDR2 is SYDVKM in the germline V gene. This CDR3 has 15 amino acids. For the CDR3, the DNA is TGTGCCAGCAGGGCCGTGGGGGGGCGGAATACTGAAGCTTTCTTT. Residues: CASRAVGGRNTEAFF. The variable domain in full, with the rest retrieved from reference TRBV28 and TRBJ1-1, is DVKVTQSSRYLVKRTGEKVFLECVQDMDHENMFWYRQDPGLGLRLIYFSYDVKMKEKGDIPEGYSVSREKKERFSLILESASTNQTSMYLCASRAVGGRNTEAFFGQGTRLTVV.

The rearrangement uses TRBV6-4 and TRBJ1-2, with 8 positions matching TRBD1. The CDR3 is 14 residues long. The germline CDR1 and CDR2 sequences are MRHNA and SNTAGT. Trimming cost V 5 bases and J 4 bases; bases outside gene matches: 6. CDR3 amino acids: CASSPGDRSYGYTF. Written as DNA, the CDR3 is TGTGCCAGCAGTCCTGGGGACAGGAGCTATGGCTACACCTTC.

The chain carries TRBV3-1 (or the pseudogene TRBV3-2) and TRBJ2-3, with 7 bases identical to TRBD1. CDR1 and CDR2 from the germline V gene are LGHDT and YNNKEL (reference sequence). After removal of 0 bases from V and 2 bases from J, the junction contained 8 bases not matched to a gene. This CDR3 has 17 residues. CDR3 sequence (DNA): TGTGCCAGCAGCCAAGATAGAGGAGACAGGGACACAGATACGCAGTATTTT. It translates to CASSQDRGDRDTDTQYF.

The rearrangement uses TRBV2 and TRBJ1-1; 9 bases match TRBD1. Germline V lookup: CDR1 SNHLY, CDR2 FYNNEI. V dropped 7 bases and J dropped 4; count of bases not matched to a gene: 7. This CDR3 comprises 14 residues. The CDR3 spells CASMTGGKSTEAFF. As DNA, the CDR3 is TGTGCCAGCATGACAGGGGGTAAGAGCACTGAAGCTTTCTTT.

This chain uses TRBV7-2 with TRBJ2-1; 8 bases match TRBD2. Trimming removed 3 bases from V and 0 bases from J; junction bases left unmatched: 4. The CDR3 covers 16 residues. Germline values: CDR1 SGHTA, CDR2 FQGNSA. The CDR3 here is CASSFGSGGSYNEQFF. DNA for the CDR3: TGTGCCAGCAGCTTCGGAAGCGGGGGCTCCTACAATGAGCAGTTCTTC.

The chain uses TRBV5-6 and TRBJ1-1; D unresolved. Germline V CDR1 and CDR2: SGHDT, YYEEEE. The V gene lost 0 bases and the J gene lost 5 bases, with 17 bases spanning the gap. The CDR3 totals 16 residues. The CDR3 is CASSLVGGPWETEAFF. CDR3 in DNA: TGTGCCAGCAGCTTGGTGGGAGGCCCTTGGGAAACTGAAGCTTTCTTT.

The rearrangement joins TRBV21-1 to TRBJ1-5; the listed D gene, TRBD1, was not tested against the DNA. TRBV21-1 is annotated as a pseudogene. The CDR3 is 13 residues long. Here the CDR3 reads CASSPHSHQPQHF. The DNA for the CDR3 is TGTGCCAGCAGCCCACACAGTCATCAGCCCCAGCATTTT.

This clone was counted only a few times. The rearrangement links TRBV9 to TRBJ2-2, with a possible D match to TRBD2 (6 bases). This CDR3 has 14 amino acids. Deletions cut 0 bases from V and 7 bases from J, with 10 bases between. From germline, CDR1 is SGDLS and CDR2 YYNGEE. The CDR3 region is CASSVVWGGGELFF. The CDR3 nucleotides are TGTGCCAGCAGCGTAGTCTGGGGAGGCGGGGAGCTGTTTTTT.

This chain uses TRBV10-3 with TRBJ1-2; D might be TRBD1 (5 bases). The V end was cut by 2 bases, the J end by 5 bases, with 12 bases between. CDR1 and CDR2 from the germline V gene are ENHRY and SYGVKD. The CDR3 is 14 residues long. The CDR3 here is CAISENAGKYGYTF. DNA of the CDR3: TGTGCCATCAGTGAGAATGCAGGGAAGTATGGCTACACCTTC.